These 23 T cell receptor beta chains were sequenced from one sample in a study of graft-versus-host responses after intestinal transplantation. Antigens for these TCRs are unknown. The data were produced by immunoSEQ multiplex PCR, yet TCRdb's version contains in-frame clones alone and is incomplete. Of tens of thousands of clones in the sample, 80% to 95% were seen once. This sample comprised unstimulated CD4+ T cells sorted from spleen or lymph node cells, obtained before intestinal transplant. These receptors originate from a human donor who received an intestinal transplant.

The chain recombines TRBV30 with TRBJ1-2, with 10 bases lining up with TRBD1. Trimming at V came to 4 bases and at J to 8 bases, leaving 7 bases not matched to a gene. The CDR3 has 13 residues. Germline CDR1 is GTSNPN and CDR2 is SVGIG (reference sequence). The CDR3 region is CAWNPGQGSGYTF. CDR3 sequence (DNA): TGTGCCTGGAATCCGGGACAGGGGTCCGGCTACACCTTC.

The chain joins TRBV7-6 to TRBJ2-3, with D maybe TRBD1 (6 bases). The CDR3 sequence is 15 residues long. Trimming removed 7 bases from V and 3 bases from J, with 17 bases in between. Germline CDR1 SGHVS, CDR2 FNYEAQ. The CDR3 spells CASTQGGLSTDTQYF. The CDR3 DNA follows: TGTGCCAGCACCCAAGGGGGTTTATCGACAGATACGCAGTATTTT.

The chain carries TRBV11-2 and TRBJ2-1, with 11 bases fitting TRBD2. There are 19 residues in the CDR3. CDR1 is SGHAT, CDR2 FQNNGV, per germline. Trimming cost V 5 bases and J 8 bases; bases outside gene matches: 20. The CDR3 sequence: CASSRIAGGSIWKFDEQFF. The CDR3 DNA reads as TGTGCCAGCAGCCGGATAGCGGGAGGGTCAATATGGAAGTTCGATGAGCAGTTCTTC. Looking up the rest from reference TRBV11-2 and TRBJ2-1 gives the full variable domain: EAGVAQSPRYKIIEKRQSVAFWCNPISGHATLYWYQQILGQGPKLLIQFQNNGVVDDSQLPKDRFSAERLKGVDSTLKIQPAKLEDSAVYLCASSRIAGGSIWKFDEQFFGPGTRLTVL.

About this clone: A junction boundary mismatches the germline segment, possibly from a read error. The V gene is TRBV19, the J gene TRBJ2-1; TRBD2 matches at 8 bases. The CDR3 length is 17 residues. Germline CDR1 and CDR2: LNHDA and SQIVND (reference sequence). Here the CDR3 DNA reads TGTGCCGGTAGGCACATACGTAGGCTAGCGGGCCACAATGAGCAGTTCTTC. Protein product: CAGRHIRRLAGHNEQFF. The whole variable domain, filled in from reference TRBV19 and TRBJ2-1, reads DGGITQSPKYLFRKEGQNVTLSCEQNLNHDAMYWYRQDPGQGLRLIYYSQIVNDFQKGDIAEGYSVSREKKESFPLTVTSAQKNPTAFYLCAGRHIRRLAGHNEQFFGPGTRLTVL.

The gene calls are TRBV19 and TRBJ2-4; D is uncertain. The V gene's germline CDR1 is LNHDA and CDR2 SQIVND (reference sequence). The CDR3 consists of 11 residues. The V and J ends lost 3 bases and 8 bases respectively, with 5 bases between them. DNA of the CDR3: TGTGCCAGTAGTATGGGGTACATTCAGTACTTC. Residues: CASSMGYIQYF.

About this clone itself: The same CDR3 also results from other DNA sequences found in this sample. This sequence joins TRBV9 and TRBJ2-7; 8 bases align to TRBD2. The CDR3 runs 14 residues. CDR1 is SGDLS and CDR2 is YYNGEE in the germline V gene. Germline trimming cut 6 bases from V and 2 bases from J; bases unmatched to any gene: 7. The CDR3: CASTVAGGPYEQYF. The DNA for the CDR3 is TGTGCCAGCACCGTCGCGGGGGGACCCTACGAGCAGTACTTC. Variable domain in full (rest from reference TRBV9 and TRBJ2-7): DSGVTQTPKHLITATGQRVTLRCSPRSGDLSVYWYQQSLDQGLQFLIQYYNGEERAKGNILERFSAQQFPDLHSELNLSSLELGDSALYFCASTVAGGPYEQYFGPGTRLTVT.

The chain links TRBV5-6 to TRBJ1-2; no reliable D call. Germline CDR1 reads SGHDT; CDR2 reads YYEEEE. The V gene lost 0 bases and the J gene lost 2 bases, with 23 bases spanning the gap. The CDR3 contains 19 residues. The CDR3 nucleotides read TGTGCCAGCAGCTTGGCCCGACACGGCAGCGGCTCCCCAAACTATGGCTACACCTTC. Its protein is CASSLARHGSGSPNYGYTF.

The chain employs TRBV14 and TRBJ2-1; TRBD1 might be the D (5 bases). The CDR3 runs to 16 residues. Germline values: CDR1 SGHDN, CDR2 FVKESK. Trimming stripped 0 bases from V and 3 bases from J, with 12 bases between. Here the CDR3 DNA reads TGTGCCAGCAGCCAAGAAGGCAGGGAAGTCTACAATGAGCAGTTCTTC. Its translation is CASSQEGREVYNEQFF.

This chain links TRBV7-2 with TRBJ1-5, with D uncertain. Germline V gene sequence: CDR1 SGHTA, CDR2 FQGNSA. Trimming shortened V by 5 bases and J by 3 bases, and 14 bases separated the two germline ends. The CDR3 spans 15 residues. CDR3: CASSLWEGLNQPQHF. CDR3 DNA: TGTGCCAGCAGCCTATGGGAGGGCCTCAATCAGCCCCAGCATTTT.

The chain employs TRBV2 and TRBJ2-3; TRBD2 matches 8 bases. The CDR3 contains 15 residues. Trimming cost V 7 bases and J 4 bases; bases outside gene matches: 10. CDR1 is SNHLY and CDR2 is FYNNEI in the germline V gene. CDR3 protein: CASTRLARVADTQYF. The CDR3 bases are TGTGCCAGCACCAGACTAGCGAGAGTAGCAGATACGCAGTATTTT.

For the CDR3, the DNA is TGTGCCATCACCCCAACCCCCGCGGGAGGCTACGAGCAGTACTTC. It codes for CAITPTPAGGYEQYF. The chain recombines TRBV18 with TRBJ2-7; 8 bases are shared with TRBD2. The trim removed 10 bases at V and 3 bases at J, leaving 14 bases unmatched. The CDR3 covers 15 residues. Per germline, CDR1 KGHSH and CDR2 LQKENI.

The V gene is TRBV5-1, the J gene TRBJ2-5; weak D call: TRBD2 (6 bases). The V gene's germline CDR1 is SGHRS and CDR2 YFSETQ. CDR3 size: 13 residues. Trimming cost V 5 bases and J 1 base, with 9 bases left between them. CDR3 sequence reads: CASRWDFQETQYF. CDR3 nucleotide sequence: TGCGCCAGCAGATGGGACTTCCAAGAGACCCAGTACTTC.

This chain links TRBV15 with TRBJ2-7; 7 nucleotides line up with TRBD2. Trimming cost V 0 bases and J 0 bases; bases outside gene matches: 5. This CDR3 is 16 amino acids long. Per the germline V gene, CDR1 is LNHNV and CDR2 is YYDKDF (reference sequence). CDR3 in amino acids: CATSRDRGESSYEQYF. The CDR3 bases are TGTGCCACCAGCAGAGATCGGGGGGAGAGCTCCTACGAGCAGTACTTC.

This clone was detected only once. The CDR3 loop is CASSEAGQGSYEQYF. CDR3 nucleotides: TGTGCCAGCAGTGAAGCGGGACAGGGGTCCTACGAGCAGTACTTC. The J gene is TRBJ2-7, the V gene TRBV6-1; 10 bases align to TRBD1. Germline assignment: CDR1 MNHNS and CDR2 SASEGT. The CDR3 contains 15 residues. The V gene end was trimmed by 0 bases and the J gene end by 1 base; junction bases not matched to a gene: 0.

The V and J genes are TRBV27 and TRBJ2-2; TRBD2 is a possible D gene (5 bases). The CDR3 is 16 residues long. Germline assignment: CDR1 MNHEY and CDR2 SMNVEV (reference sequence). Trimming shortened V by 3 bases and J by 6 bases, and 17 bases separated the two germline ends. Here the CDR3 DNA reads TGTGCCAGCAGTTTCCGCGACTACACCTACGCCGGGGAGCTGTTTTTT. Translation: CASSFRDYTYAGELFF.

This chain joins TRBV5-1 and TRBJ1-5; D is ambiguous. Trimming cost V 2 bases and J 7 bases, with 13 bases left between them. The CDR3 consists of 14 residues. The germline CDR1 and CDR2 sequences are SGHRS and YFSETQ. CDR3 loop: CASSFGSFLQPQHF. The CDR3 DNA reads TGCGCCAGCAGCTTCGGGTCGTTTCTGCAGCCCCAGCATTTT.

A few counts support this clone. The chain has TRBV19 and TRBJ1-3; D remains ambiguous. The V gene's germline CDR1 is LNHDA and CDR2 SQIVND (reference sequence). Between the trimmed V and J ends, which lost 6 bases and 2 bases, there was a span of 23 bases. The length of the CDR3 is 18 residues. The DNA of the CDR3 is TGTGCCAGTAGCAGACAAAAAATCCCTCGCGGTACTGGAAACACCATATATTTT. This codes for CASSRQKIPRGTGNTIYF.

The rearrangement uses TRBV6-1 and TRBJ1-2; maybe TRBD1 (5 bases). The CDR3 is 14 amino acids. Germline V gene lookup returns CDR1 MNHNS and CDR2 SASEGT. Trimming removed 4 bases from V and 5 bases from J, with 14 bases in between. The CDR3 coding sequence is TGTGCCAGCAGTGTCCAAGGGGCCGGGTATGGCTACACCTTC. Translating it yields CASSVQGAGYGYTF.

Only one count was recorded for this clone. This chain connects TRBV18 to TRBJ2-7; 8 nucleotides align to TRBD2. This CDR3 spans 15 amino acids. Germline CDR1 and CDR2: KGHSH and LQKENI. The J segment lost 1 base and the V segment lost 3 bases, leaving 5 bases of the junction unmatched. DNA of the CDR3: TGTGCCAGCTCACCGGATAGCGGGACATCCTACGAGCAGTACTTC. Translated: CASSPDSGTSYEQYF.

The chain couples TRBV11-2 to TRBJ1-2, with TRBD1 matching 8 bases. The germline gives CDR1 SGHAT, CDR2 FQNNGV. The length of the CDR3 is 12 residues. The ends lost 5 bases at V and 5 bases at J; junction bases unmatched: 1. The CDR3 DNA sequence: TGTGCCAGCAGCGACAGGGGATATGGCTACACCTTC. It is translated as CASSDRGYGYTF.

The CDR3 region has the DNA TGTGCCAGCAGCGACGAGTGGGAGCAGTTCTTC. Translating it yields CASSDEWEQFF. The chain is built from TRBV7-2 and TRBJ2-1; D unresolved. The germline V gene encodes CDR1 SGHTA and CDR2 FQGNSA. CDR3 length: 11 residues. V was shortened by 5 bases and J by 10 bases, with 9 bases between the two germline ends.

The V and J genes are TRBV30 and TRBJ1-5, with 10 bases fitting TRBD1. There are 15 residues in the CDR3. The V gene's germline CDR1 is GTSNPN and CDR2 SVGIG (reference sequence). V was clipped by 0 bases and J by 2 bases; unmatched bases: 1. Here the CDR3 reads CAWSVGTGGNQPQHF. CDR3 DNA sequence: TGTGCCTGGAGTGTGGGGACAGGGGGCAATCAGCCCCAGCATTTT.

A note on this clone: The junction departs from germline at one end; a sequencing error may be responsible. The chain joins TRBV20-1 to TRBJ2-7; 10 bases are shared with TRBD1. The CDR3 is made up of 10 amino acids. Germline values: CDR1 DFQATT, CDR2 SNEGSKA (reference sequence). CDR3 sequence: CSAGTGDLVF. CDR3 DNA sequence: TGCAGTGCTGGGACAGGGGACCTAGTCTTC.